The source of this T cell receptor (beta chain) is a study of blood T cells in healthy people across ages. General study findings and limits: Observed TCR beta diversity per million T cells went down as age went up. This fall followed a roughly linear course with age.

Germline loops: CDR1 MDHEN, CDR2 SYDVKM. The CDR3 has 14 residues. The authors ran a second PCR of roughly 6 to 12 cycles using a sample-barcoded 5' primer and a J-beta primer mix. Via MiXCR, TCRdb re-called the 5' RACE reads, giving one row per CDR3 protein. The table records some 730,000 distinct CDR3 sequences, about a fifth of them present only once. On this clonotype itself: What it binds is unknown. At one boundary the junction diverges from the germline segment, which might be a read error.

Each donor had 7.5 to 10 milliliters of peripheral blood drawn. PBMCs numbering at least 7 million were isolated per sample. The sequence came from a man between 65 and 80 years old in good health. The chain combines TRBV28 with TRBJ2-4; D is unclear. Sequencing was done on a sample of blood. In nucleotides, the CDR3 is TGCGCCAGCAGTTTTATCGGGTCTCGGGACATTCAGTACTTC. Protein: CASSFIGSRDIQYF.